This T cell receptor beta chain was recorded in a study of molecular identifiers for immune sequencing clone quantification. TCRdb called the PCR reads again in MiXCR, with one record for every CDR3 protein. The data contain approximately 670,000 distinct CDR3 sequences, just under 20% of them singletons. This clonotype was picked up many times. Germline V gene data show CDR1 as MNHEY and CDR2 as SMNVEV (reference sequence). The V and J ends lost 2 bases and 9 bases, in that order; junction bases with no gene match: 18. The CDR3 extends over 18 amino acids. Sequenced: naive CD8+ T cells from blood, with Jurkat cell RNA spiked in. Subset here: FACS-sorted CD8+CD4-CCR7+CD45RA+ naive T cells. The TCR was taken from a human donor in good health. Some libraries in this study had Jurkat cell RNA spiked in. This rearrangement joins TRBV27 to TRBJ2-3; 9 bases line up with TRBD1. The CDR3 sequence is CASSLNLGIRQGVPTQYF. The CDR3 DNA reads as TGTGCCAGCAGTTTAAACTTGGGCATAAGACAGGGGGTCCCGACGCAGTATTTT.